This T cell receptor beta chain was recorded in a study of chemoradiotherapy in HPV16-positive cancers (dated 2022 in TCRdb). At the level of the whole study: Candidate HPV-specific T-cell clones and common TCR motifs were defined by functional T-cell assays performed on cells from a couple of HPV16-positive patients. The study asked whether T-cell immunity to the HPV oncoproteins E6 and E7 changes during chemoradiotherapy and whether this immunity affects survival. Next, the candidate HPV-specific TCRs and motifs were followed in TCR repertoires from approximately 87 patients with HPV-related cancers. Paper-wide results and their limitations: Among HPV16-positive patients, expansion of HPV-responsive T cells during chemoradiotherapy was associated with better recurrence-free survival. The functional definition of HPV-specific T cells was derived from only two HPV16-positive patients, and the survival association was reported for HPV16-positive patients. Expansion of candidate HPV-specific clones and E7-related TCR motifs was observed in the tumor microenvironment during treatment, whereas no such expansion was observed for non-HPV-specific T cells.

Concerning this clone: Its antigen is unknown. No base-level quality is on record; no much larger clone is a single base apart.

Because repertoires were sampled repeatedly during chemoradiotherapy, clonal expansion in the tumor microenvironment could be followed. The CDR3 measures 12 amino acids from cysteine to phenylalanine. Only the CDR3 DNA stays, 36 bases, in frame from base 1. The junction carries 6 bases between V and J, which are trimmed by 3 bases and 5 bases respectively. The germline V gene (reference sequence) sets CDR1 to LNHNV and CDR2 to YYDKDF. The library was prepared using the immunoSEQ multiplex PCR assay. TCRdb carries this immuneACCESS record with in-frame sequences only. Its versions omit some clonotypes, under half of them owing to an unresolved V gene in the studies checked, with the rest unexplained. In this sample the table shows about 17,000 clones, 90% of which occur a single time. The ten top clones hold 12% to 15% of the sample.

The chain is made from TRBV15 and TRBJ2-3, with no confident D gene call. The source of this sequence is a human donor with HPV-associated anogenital cancer. The material was blood, obtained from a patient who underwent chemoradiotherapy. This receptor has the CDR3 CATSRVLDTQYF. In nucleotides, the sequence is TGTGCCACCAGCAGGGTCTTAGATACGCAGTATTTT.